The text below deals with one T cell receptor beta chain. After constant-region reverse-primer amplification, full-length variable regions underwent semi-nested PCR with Nested Universal Primer A. TCRdb used MiXCR to reprocess the 5' RACE reads, holding one entry per CDR3 protein. In the table there are 4,000 to 6,500 distinct CDR3 sequences, about two thirds of which are singletons. CD25-based Treg depletion was applied to purified naive CD4+ T cells. This clonotype was obtained from a female donor with breast cancer. The specimen sequenced was naive CD4+ T cells sorted from blood. Described subset: naive CD4+ T cells, CD4+CD45RA+CD25-.

Here the CDR3 DNA reads TGCAGTGCTAGGTCCGCGGGGGGGCCGGAAGAGACCCAGTACTTC. Amino acid sequence: CSARSAGGPEETQYF. This chain connects TRBV20-1 to TRBJ2-5, with 9 bases matching TRBD2. Germline V lookup: CDR1 DFQATT, CDR2 SNEGSKA (reference sequence). Trimming removed 3 bases from V and 3 bases from J; junction bases left unmatched: 8. The CDR3 has 15 amino acids.